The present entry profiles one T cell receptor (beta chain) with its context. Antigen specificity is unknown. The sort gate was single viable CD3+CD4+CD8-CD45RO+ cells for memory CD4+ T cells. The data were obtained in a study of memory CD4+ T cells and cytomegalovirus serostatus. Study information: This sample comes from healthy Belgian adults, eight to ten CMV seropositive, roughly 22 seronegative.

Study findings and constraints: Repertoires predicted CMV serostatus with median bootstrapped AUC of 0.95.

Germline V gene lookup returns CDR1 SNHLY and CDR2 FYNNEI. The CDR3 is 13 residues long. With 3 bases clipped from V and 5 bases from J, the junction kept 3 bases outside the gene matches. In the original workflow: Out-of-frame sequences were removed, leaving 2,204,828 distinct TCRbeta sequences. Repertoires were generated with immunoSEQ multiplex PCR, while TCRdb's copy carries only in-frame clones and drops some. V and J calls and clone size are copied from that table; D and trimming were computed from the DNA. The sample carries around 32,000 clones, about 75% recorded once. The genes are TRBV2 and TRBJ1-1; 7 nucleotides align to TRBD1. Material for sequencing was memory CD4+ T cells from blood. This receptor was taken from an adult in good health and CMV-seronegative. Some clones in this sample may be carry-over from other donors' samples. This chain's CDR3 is CASSDQGGTEAFF. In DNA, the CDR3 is TGTGCCAGCAGTGATCAGGGGGGGACTGAAGCTTTCTTT.